The 22 T cell receptor beta chains reported below all come from one sample, sequenced in a study of blood T cell repertoires in COVID-19. Profiled with immunoSEQ multiplex PCR; TCRdb holds only in-frame clones, not every one. Of over 140,000 clones listed, about 75% are singletons. Sequenced: PBMCs or T cells enriched from blood (not recorded which). These receptors were obtained from a woman aged 50 to 60 who had recovered from COVID-19.

V gene TRBV7-9 combines with J gene TRBJ1-1; D is possibly TRBD1 (6 bases). This CDR3 is 16 amino acids long. The V end lost 0 bases, the J end lost 5 bases, and 16 bases lay between the germline ends. Germline values: CDR1 SEHNR, CDR2 FQNEAQ (reference sequence). CDR3 protein: CASSLALRGGGTEAFF. In nucleotides, the CDR3 is TGTGCCAGCAGCTTAGCCCTGAGAGGGGGGGGTACTGAAGCTTTCTTT.

The V gene is TRBV19, the J gene TRBJ1-4, with TRBD1 identical over 7 bases. The CDR3 consists of 18 residues. Germline V gene sequence: CDR1 LNHDA, CDR2 SQIVND (reference sequence). Trimming took 3 bases from V and 8 from J; bases not matched to a gene: 18. The DNA of the CDR3 is TGTGCCAGTAGTATTTTCGGTCCTACAGGGGACCGACGGGAAAAACTGTTTTTT. Residues: CASSIFGPTGDRREKLFF.

V is TRBV18 and J is TRBJ2-1; 9 bases are a match to TRBD1. V was clipped by 3 bases and J by 8 bases; unmatched bases: 11. The germline CDR1 and CDR2 sequences are KGHSH and LQKENI. The CDR3 has 16 amino acids. The CDR3 reads CASSPSGTGTSHEQFF. CDR3 DNA sequence: TGTGCCAGCTCACCCTCTGGGACAGGGACCTCCCATGAGCAGTTCTTC.

The V gene is TRBV5-1, the J gene TRBJ1-4, with 12 bases fitting TRBD1. Per the germline V gene, CDR1 is SGHRS and CDR2 is YFSETQ. The J segment lost 4 bases and the V segment lost 4 bases, leaving 8 bases of the junction unmatched. CDR3 length equals 17 residues. CDR3 nucleotide sequence: TGCGCCAGCAGCCGGTGGGGACAGGGGGCGCTTAATGAAAAACTGTTTTTT. Translating gives CASSRWGQGALNEKLFF.

This chain links TRBV7-9 with TRBJ1-1, with D uncertain. The ends were cut back, 2 bases at V and 1 base at J, with 11 bases in the middle. This CDR3 contains 15 residues. Germline CDR1 and CDR2: SEHNR and FQNEAQ (reference sequence). The CDR3 coding sequence is TGTGCCAGCAGCTTAACCCCATCGCGGAACACTGAAGCTTTCTTT. Its protein product is CASSLTPSRNTEAFF.

CDR3 in amino acids: CAWGRGRGNEQFF. CDR3 DNA: TGTGCCTGGGGAAGGGGTAGAGGCAATGAGCAGTTCTTC. This sequence joins TRBV30 and TRBJ2-1, with D maybe TRBD1 (5 bases). The CDR3 runs 13 residues. Germline V CDR1 and CDR2: GTSNPN, SVGIG (reference sequence). V gave up 5 bases and J gave up 6 bases, with 14 bases separating them.

This chain connects TRBV5-5 to TRBJ2-7; a possible D gene is TRBD1 (5 bases). Germline V CDR1 and CDR2: SGHKS, YYEKEE (reference sequence). The CDR3 spans 16 residues. V was clipped by 2 bases and J by 0 bases, with 15 bases between them. For the CDR3, the DNA is TGTGCCAGCAGCTTAAGGGGCATACCGAGCTCCTACGAGCAGTACTTC. Residues: CASSLRGIPSSYEQYF.

This clone occurred once. Here the CDR3 DNA reads TGTGCCAGCAGCGTAGAAGAGGCCACTAACTATGGCTACACCTTC. It codes for CASSVEEATNYGYTF. The rearrangement uses TRBV9 and TRBJ1-2; D unclear. The CDR3 runs 15 residues. Looked up from germline, CDR1 is SGDLS and CDR2 is YYNGEE. V was shortened by 0 bases and J by 0 bases, with 9 bases between the two germline ends.

This clone was counted between two and nine times. V is TRBV5-1 and J is TRBJ1-2, with TRBD1 matching 8 bases. The CDR3 loop spans 15 amino acids. The germline V gene has CDR1 SGHRS and CDR2 YFSETQ. V shed 3 bases and J 4 bases; nucleotides not matched to a gene: 8. The DNA of the CDR3 is TGCGCCAGCAGCTGGGAGGACAGGGTAGGCTATGGCTACACCTTC. This translates into CASSWEDRVGYGYTF.

This chain connects TRBV29-1 to TRBJ1-2; 9 bases fit TRBD1. From germline, CDR1 is SQVTM and CDR2 ANQGSEA. Germline trimming cut 0 bases from V and 8 bases from J; bases unmatched to any gene: 13. This CDR3 is built from 16 residues. The CDR3 bases are TGCAGCGTTGAAGATGACTGGGACAGGGACTTCGAGGGCTACACCTTC. Translated, it gives CSVEDDWDRDFEGYTF.

The chain carries TRBV19 and TRBJ1-5; D may be TRBD1 (5 bases). In germline, CDR1 is LNHDA, CDR2 SQIVND (reference sequence). The CDR3 has 13 amino acids. Trimming took 5 bases from V and 9 from J, leaving 14 bases between them. The CDR3 protein is CASSLPRGGPQHF. The CDR3 DNA follows: TGTGCCAGTAGTCTTCCTAGGGGAGGGCCCCAGCATTTT.

The genes are TRBV6-5 and TRBJ1-6; tentatively, D is TRBD1 (6 bases). The germline V gene encodes CDR1 MNHEY and CDR2 SVGAGI. V was clipped by 2 bases and J by 9 bases, with 17 bases between them. This CDR3 comprises 16 residues. The CDR3 sequence: CASSYLGQPMTSPLHF. In DNA form, the CDR3 reads TGTGCCAGCAGTTACCTTGGACAGCCGATGACTTCACCCCTCCACTTT.

The rearrangement uses TRBV9 and TRBJ2-1; 12 positions agree with TRBD2. This CDR3 comprises 19 residues. V was clipped by 3 bases and J by 1 base; unmatched bases: 11. Per the germline V gene, CDR1 is SGDLS and CDR2 is YYNGEE. CDR3: CASSAEGLAGGPSYNEQFF. The CDR3, as DNA: TGTGCCAGCAGCGCCGAGGGGCTAGCGGGAGGGCCTTCCTACAATGAGCAGTTCTTC.

The CDR3 is CATSEGLAGRNEQFF. CDR3 DNA: TGTGCCACCAGTGAGGGACTAGCGGGGCGGAATGAGCAGTTCTTC. The gene calls are TRBV24-1 and TRBJ2-1; 13 bases fit TRBD2. The length of the CDR3 is 15 residues. V was clipped by 4 bases and J by 7 bases; unmatched bases: 3. Germline V gene lookup returns CDR1 KGHDR and CDR2 SFDVKD.

The V gene is TRBV28, the J gene TRBJ1-1, with D possibly being TRBD1 (6 bases). The CDR3 is 13 amino acids. Trimming pared 6 bases from V and 1 base from J, leaving 9 bases between. Germline V gene lookup returns CDR1 MDHEN and CDR2 SYDVKM. The CDR3, as DNA: TGTGCCAGCAGCTCGGGACAGAACACTGAAGCTTTCTTT. Its protein product is CASSSGQNTEAFF.

CDR3 bases: TGTGCCAGCAGTCCGGAGGAAAAACTGTTTTTT. It encodes CASSPEEKLFF. The rearrangement links TRBV12-3 or TRBV12-4 to TRBJ1-4; D gene uncertain. Trimming pared 5 bases from V and 8 bases from J, leaving 6 bases between. The CDR3 is 11 residues long.

This clone was detected only once. J is TRBJ2-7 and V is TRBV10-3; TRBD2 might be the D (5 bases). The V end was cut by 8 bases, the J end by 7 bases, with 15 bases between. CDR1 is ENHRY, CDR2 SYGVKD, per germline. This CDR3 has 12 residues. The CDR3 region has the DNA TGTGCCATCGAGGGAACTAGTGATGAGCAGTACTTC. Amino acid sequence: CAIEGTSDEQYF.

The chain uses TRBV3-1 (or the pseudogene TRBV3-2) and TRBJ2-2, with 10 nucleotides matching TRBD1. The J segment lost 4 bases and the V segment lost 6 bases, leaving 5 bases of the junction unmatched. The CDR3 has 15 amino acids. CDR1 is LGHDT, CDR2 YNNKEL, per germline (reference sequence). The CDR3 bases are TGTGCCAGCAGTCGACAGGGGGCCGGCACCGGGGAGCTGTTTTTT. This codes for CASSRQGAGTGELFF.

The chain's CDR3 is CASSIVTGQTQYF. CDR3 bases: TGTGCCAGTAGTATAGTTACGGGACAGACGCAGTATTTT. The rearrangement uses TRBV19 and TRBJ2-3; 7 nucleotides agree with TRBD1. The length of the CDR3 is 13 residues. The germline V gene encodes CDR1 LNHDA and CDR2 SQIVND (reference sequence). V lost 1 base to trimming and J lost 9 bases; unmatched junction nucleotides: 4.

This clone has a count of ten or more. The chain is built from TRBV23-1 and TRBJ2-7; D might be TRBD1 (5 bases). TRBV23-1 is labeled an ORF, and its function is uncertain. Trimming left V 0 bases short and J 3 bases short, with 12 bases between. This CDR3 comprises 15 residues. The CDR3 loop is CASSQSQWGLYEQYF. The CDR3 DNA reads as TGCGCCAGCAGTCAATCCCAGTGGGGCCTCTACGAGCAGTACTTC.

This clone turned up a few times. This CDR3 reads CASSLNRGSNYGYTF. CDR3 nucleotide sequence: TGTGCCAGCAGCTTAAACAGGGGGAGCAACTATGGCTACACCTTC. The rearrangement uses TRBV7-9 and TRBJ1-2; 8 nucleotides agree with TRBD1. CDR1 and CDR2 (germline): SEHNR, FQNEAQ (reference sequence). The V and J ends lost 2 bases and 2 bases, in that order; junction bases with no gene match: 4. The CDR3 is 15 amino acids.

The chain links TRBV9 to TRBJ2-1; a weak D match, TRBD2 (5 bases). Per germline, CDR1 SGDLS and CDR2 YYNGEE. This CDR3 is 13 amino acids long. Trimming cost V 3 bases and J 7 bases, with 11 bases left between them. CDR3 residues: CASSGGDRNEQFF. The CDR3 nucleotides read TGTGCCAGCAGCGGGGGAGATAGGAATGAGCAGTTCTTC.